The rows below give T cell receptor beta chains drawn from one sample of a study of cytomegalovirus exposure and HLA in healthy donors. Sequenced by immunoSEQ multiplex PCR; TCRdb stores in-frame clones only, minus some. The sample lists over 130,000 clones, 75% to 90% occurring once. Sequenced: PBMCs. Receptors originate from a female donor in good health and CMV-seronegative. CDR3s leave out the opening cysteine and the closing phenylalanine or tryptophan. Fields, in order: clone size, V gene, CDR3 protein. Size values are once, few and many counts, or a class for expanded clones, and some rows have none.

size: few; V: TRBV6-5; CDR3: ASSSVTGLNEKLF
size: -; V: TRBV7-9; CDR3: ASSPRDRLTDEQY
size: -; V: TRBV5-1; CDR3: ASSPSGTGDYNEQF
size: -; V: TRBV6-1; CDR3: ASSEEGLAGVSYNEQF
size: -; V: TRBV29-1; CDR3: SVAGVGEQF
size: -; V: TRBV10-1; CDR3: ASSEGVTDTQY
size: few; V: TRBV28; CDR3: ASRAPGGAGYT
size: once; V: TRBV9; CDR3: ASSPEAGGLTHEQY
size: -; V: TRBV7-7; CDR3: ASSLGGWDYQETQY
size: -; V: TRBV5-6; CDR3: ASLLAGGSYEQY
size: -; V: TRBV25-1; CDR3: ASSASGYTGELF
size: -; V: TRBV5-8; CDR3: ASSFYVQGHEQF
size: few; V: TRBV6-4; CDR3: ASSDGTGGDYNEQF
size: -; V: TRBV5-1; CDR3: ASSLGSSGRAGETQY
size: -; V: TRBV5-1; CDR3: ASSRSGTSGTDTQY
size: -; V: TRBV29-1; CDR3: SVEGDRYSTYEQY
size: -; V: TRBV19; CDR3: ASTPSWGQRNQPQH
size: -; V: TRBV28; CDR3: ASSFPRGNLYEQY
size: -; V: TRBV27; CDR3: ASGRTGAFYEQY
size: once; V: TRBV7-2; CDR3: ASSSVAGTSTDTQY